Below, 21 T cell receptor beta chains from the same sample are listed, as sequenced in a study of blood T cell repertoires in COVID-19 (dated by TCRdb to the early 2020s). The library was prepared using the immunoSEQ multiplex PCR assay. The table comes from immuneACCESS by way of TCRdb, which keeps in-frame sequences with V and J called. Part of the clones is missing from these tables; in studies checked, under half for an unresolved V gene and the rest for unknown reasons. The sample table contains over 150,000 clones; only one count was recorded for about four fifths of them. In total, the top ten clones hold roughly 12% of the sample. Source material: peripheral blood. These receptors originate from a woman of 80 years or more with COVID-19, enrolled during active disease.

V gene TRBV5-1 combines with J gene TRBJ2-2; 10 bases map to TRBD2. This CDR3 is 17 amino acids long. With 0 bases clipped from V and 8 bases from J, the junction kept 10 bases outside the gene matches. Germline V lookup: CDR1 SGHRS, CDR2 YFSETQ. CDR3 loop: CASSLGLAGPSMGELFF. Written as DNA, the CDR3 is TGCGCCAGCAGCTTGGGACTAGCGGGCCCCTCGATGGGGGAGCTGTTTTTT.

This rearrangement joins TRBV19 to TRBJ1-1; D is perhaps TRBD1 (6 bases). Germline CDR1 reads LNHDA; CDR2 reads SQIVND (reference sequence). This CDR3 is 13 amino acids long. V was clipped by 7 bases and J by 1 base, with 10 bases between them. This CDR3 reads CASKVRGNTEAFF. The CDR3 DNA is TGTGCCAGTAAGGTCAGGGGGAACACTGAAGCTTTCTTT.

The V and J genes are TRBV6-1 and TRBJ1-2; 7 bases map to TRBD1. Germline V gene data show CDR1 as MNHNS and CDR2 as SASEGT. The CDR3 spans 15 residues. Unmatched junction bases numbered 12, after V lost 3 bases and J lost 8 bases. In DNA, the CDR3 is TGTGCCAGCAGTGACCCGGGACAGCCACACCAAGGCTACACCTTC. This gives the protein CASSDPGQPHQGYTF.

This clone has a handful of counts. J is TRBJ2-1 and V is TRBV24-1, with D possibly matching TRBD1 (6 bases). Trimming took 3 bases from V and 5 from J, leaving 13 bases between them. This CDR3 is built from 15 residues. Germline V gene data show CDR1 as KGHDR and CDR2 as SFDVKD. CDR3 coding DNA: TGTGCCACCAGTGATGTCGAGGGGACAAACAATGAGCAGTTCTTC. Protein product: CATSDVEGTNNEQFF.

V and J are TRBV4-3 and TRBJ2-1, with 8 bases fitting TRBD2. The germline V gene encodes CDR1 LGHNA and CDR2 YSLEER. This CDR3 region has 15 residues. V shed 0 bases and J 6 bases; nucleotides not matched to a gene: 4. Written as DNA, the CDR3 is TGCGCCAGCAGCCAAGATCGAGCGGGGGTCAATGAGCAGTTCTTC. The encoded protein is CASSQDRAGVNEQFF.

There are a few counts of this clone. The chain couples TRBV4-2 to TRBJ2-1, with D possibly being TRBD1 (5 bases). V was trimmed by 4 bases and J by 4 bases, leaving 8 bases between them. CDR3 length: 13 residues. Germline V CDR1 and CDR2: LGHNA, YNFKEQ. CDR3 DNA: TGTGCCAGCAGCCCGGACACTTACAATGAGCAGTTCTTC. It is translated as CASSPDTYNEQFF.

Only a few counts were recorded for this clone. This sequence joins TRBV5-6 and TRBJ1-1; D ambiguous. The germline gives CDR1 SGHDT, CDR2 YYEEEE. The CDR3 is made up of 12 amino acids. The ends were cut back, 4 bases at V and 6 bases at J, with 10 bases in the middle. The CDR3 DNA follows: TGTGCCAGCAGCGAGAGAGTCTCTGAAGCTTTCTTT. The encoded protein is CASSERVSEAFF.

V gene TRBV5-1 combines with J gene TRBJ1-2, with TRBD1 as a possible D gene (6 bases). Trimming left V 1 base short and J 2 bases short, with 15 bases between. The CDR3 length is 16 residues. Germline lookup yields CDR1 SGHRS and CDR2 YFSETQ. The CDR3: CASSLTGRRLNYGYTF. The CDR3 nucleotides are TGCGCCAGCAGCTTGACAGGGCGCAGGCTGAACTATGGCTACACCTTC.

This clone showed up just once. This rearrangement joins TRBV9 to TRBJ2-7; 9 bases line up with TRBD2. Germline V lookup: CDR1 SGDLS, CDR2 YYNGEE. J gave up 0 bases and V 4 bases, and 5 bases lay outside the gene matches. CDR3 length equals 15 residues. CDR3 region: CASSWGSGSSYEQYF. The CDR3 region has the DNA TGTGCCAGCAGCTGGGGTAGCGGGAGCTCCTACGAGCAGTACTTC.

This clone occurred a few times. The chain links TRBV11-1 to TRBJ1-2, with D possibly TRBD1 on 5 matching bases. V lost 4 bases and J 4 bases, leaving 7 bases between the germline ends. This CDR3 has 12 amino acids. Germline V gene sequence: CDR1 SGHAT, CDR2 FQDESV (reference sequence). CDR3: CASSWGGYGYTF. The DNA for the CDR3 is TGTGCCAGCAGCTGGGGCGGCTATGGCTACACCTTC. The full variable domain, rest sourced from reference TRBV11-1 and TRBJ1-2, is EAEVAQSPRYKITEKSQAVAFWCDPISGHATLYWYRQILGQGPELLVQFQDESVVDDSQLPKDRFSAERLKGVDSTLKIQPAELGDSAMYLCASSWGGYGYTFGSGTRLTVV.

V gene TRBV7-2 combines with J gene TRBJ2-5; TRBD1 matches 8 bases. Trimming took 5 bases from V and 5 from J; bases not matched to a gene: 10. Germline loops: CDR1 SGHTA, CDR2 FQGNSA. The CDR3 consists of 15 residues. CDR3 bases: TGTGCCAGCAGCGTCTCAGGGGGCAGTTGGGAGACCCAGTACTTC. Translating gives CASSVSGGSWETQYF. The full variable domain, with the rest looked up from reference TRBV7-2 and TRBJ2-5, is GAGVSQSPSNKVTEKGKDVELRCDPISGHTALYWYRQSLGQGLEFLIYFQGNSAPDKSGLPSDRFSAERTGGSVSTLTIQRTQQEDSAVYLCASSVSGGSWETQYFGPGTRLLVL.

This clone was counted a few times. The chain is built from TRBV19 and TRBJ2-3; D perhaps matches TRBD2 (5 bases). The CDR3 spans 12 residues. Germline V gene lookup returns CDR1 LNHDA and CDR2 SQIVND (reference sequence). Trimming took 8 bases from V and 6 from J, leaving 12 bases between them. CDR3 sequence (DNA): TGTGCCAGTGGACTTCGAGGGGATACGCAGTATTTT. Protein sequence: CASGLRGDTQYF.

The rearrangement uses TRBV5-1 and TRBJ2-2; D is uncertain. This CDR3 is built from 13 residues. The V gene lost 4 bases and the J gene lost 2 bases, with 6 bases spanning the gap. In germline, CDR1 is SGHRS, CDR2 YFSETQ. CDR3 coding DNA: TGCGCCAGCAGCATGACAAACACCGGGGAGCTGTTTTTT. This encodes CASSMTNTGELFF.

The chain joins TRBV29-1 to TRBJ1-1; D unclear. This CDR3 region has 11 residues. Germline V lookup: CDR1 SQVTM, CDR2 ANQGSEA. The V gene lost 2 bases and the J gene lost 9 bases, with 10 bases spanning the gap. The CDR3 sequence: CSVELSLKAFF. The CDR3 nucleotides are TGCAGCGTTGAACTTAGCCTTAAAGCTTTCTTT.

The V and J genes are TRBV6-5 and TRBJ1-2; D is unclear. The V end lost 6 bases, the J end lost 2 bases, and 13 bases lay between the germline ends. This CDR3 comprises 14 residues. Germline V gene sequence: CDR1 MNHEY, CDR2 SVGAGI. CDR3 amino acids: CASSPVPFNYGYTF. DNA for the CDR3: TGTGCCAGCAGCCCCGTCCCCTTCAACTATGGCTACACCTTC.

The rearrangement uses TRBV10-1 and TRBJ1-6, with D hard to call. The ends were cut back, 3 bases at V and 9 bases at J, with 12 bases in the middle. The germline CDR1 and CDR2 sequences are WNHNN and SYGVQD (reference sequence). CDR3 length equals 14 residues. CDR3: CASSEGGLSSPLHF. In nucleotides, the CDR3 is TGCGCCAGCAGTGAAGGAGGGTTGTCTTCACCCCTCCACTTT.

CDR3 bases: TGTGCCAGTAGTACCCGCGGCAATAGCAATCAGCCCCAGCATTTT. This gives the protein CASSTRGNSNQPQHF. The chain employs TRBV19 and TRBJ1-5; D remains unclear. V was pared by 4 bases and J by 0 bases, with 10 bases between. The V gene's germline CDR1 is LNHDA and CDR2 SQIVND (reference sequence). The CDR3 length is 15 residues.

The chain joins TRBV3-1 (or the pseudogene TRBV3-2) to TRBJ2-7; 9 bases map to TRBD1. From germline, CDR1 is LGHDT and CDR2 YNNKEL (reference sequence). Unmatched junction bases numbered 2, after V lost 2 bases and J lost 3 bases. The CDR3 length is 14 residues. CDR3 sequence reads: CASSQLTGGYEQYF. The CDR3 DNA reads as TGTGCCAGCAGCCAATTGACAGGGGGCTACGAGCAGTACTTC.

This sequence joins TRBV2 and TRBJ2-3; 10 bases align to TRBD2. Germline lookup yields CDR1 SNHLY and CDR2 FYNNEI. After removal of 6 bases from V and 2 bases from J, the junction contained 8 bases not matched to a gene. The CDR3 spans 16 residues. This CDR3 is CASRWRLAGDTDTQYF. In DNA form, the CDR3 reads TGTGCCAGCAGATGGAGGCTAGCGGGAGACACAGATACGCAGTATTTT.

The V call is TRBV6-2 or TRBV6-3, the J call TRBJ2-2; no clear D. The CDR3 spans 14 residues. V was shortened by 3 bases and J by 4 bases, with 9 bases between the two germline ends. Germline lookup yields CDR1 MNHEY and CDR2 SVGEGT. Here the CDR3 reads CASSYRRFTGELFF. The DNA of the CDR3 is TGTGCCAGCAGTTATCGTCGTTTCACCGGGGAGCTGTTTTTT.

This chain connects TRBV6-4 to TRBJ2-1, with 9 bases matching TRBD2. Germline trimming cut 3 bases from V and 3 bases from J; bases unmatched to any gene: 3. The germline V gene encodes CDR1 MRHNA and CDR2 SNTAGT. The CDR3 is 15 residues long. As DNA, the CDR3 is TGTGCCAGCAGTGAATTAGCGGGAGACTACAATGAGCAGTTCTTC. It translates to CASSELAGDYNEQFF.